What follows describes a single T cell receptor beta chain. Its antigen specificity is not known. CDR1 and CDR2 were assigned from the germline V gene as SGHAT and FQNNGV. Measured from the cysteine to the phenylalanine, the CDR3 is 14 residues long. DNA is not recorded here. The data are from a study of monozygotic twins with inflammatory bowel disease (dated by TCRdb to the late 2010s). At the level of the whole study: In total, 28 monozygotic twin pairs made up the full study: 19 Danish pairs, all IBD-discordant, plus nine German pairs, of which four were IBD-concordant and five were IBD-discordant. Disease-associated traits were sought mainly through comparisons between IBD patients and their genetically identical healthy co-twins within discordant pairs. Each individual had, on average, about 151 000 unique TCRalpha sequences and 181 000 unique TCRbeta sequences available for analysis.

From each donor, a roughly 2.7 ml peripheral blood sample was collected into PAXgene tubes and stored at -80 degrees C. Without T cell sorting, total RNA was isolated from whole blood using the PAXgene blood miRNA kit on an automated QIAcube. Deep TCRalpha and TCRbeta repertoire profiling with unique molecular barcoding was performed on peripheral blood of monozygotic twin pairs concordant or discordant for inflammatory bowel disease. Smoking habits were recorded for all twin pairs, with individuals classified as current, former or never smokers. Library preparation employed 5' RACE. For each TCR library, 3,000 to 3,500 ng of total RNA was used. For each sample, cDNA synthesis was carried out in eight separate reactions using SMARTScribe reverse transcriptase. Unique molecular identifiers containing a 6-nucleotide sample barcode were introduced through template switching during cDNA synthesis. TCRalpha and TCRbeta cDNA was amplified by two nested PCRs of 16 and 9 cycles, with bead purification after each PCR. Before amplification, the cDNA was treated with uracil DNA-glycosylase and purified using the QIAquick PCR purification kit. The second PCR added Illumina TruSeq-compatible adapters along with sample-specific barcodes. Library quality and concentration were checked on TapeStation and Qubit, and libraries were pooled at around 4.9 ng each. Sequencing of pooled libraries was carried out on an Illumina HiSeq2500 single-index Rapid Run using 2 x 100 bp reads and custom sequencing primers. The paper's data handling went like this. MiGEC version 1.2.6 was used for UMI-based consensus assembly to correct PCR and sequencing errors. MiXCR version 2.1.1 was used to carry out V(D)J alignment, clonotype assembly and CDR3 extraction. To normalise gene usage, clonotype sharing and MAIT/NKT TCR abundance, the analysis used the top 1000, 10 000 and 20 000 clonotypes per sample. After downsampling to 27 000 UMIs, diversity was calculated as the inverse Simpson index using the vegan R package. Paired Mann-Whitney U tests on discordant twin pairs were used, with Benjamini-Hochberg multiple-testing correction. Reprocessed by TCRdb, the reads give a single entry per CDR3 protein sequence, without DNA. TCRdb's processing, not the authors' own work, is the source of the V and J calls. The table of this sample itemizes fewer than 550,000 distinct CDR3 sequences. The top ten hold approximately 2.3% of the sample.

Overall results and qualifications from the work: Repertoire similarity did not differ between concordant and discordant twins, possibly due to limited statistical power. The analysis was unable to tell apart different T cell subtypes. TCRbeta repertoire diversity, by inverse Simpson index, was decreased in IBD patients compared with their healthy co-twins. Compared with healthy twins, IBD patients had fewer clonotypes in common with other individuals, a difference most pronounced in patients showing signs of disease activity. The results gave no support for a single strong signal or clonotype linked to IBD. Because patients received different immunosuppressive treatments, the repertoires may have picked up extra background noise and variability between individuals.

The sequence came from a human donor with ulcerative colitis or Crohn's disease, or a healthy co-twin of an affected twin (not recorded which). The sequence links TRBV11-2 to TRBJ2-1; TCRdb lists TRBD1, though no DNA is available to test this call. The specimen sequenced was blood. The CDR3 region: CASSLDLRGDEQFF.